This section outlines one TCR beta chain sequence together with its context. Its antigen remains undetermined. The sample holds no much larger clone one base away, and base qualities are not on file. The cohort consisted of hundreds of healthy bone marrow donors. At the time of sampling, every cohort member was nominally healthy, though immune exposures that went unrecorded were likely present. The donor was CMV seropositive and was included in the group of 250 to 350 seropositive cohort members. A peripheral blood sample was collected from each donor, and TCR beta sequencing was performed on peripheral blood mononuclear cells. Genomic DNA extraction from the blood cell samples was performed with the Qiagen DNeasy Blood Extraction Kit. The source of the sample is a study of cytomegalovirus exposure and HLA in healthy donors (dated 2017 in TCRdb). For the study in its entirety: According to an earlier analysis of a few hundred of the donors, roughly 180 million T cells yielded approximately 120 million unique TCR beta sequences and approximately 300 Gb of sequence data. The study aimed to test whether signatures of past pathogen exposure could be identified by cataloging public T cell receptors. An early release that covered about 640 HLA-typed donors contained approximately 320 gigabases of sequencing data and tens of millions of unique TCR sequences. A later genetic analysis took genome-wide SNP genotypes for about three fifths of the roughly 700 donors and used that subset as a discovery cohort. Along with the roughly 610-subject first cohort, a separate validation cohort of over 90 different subjects was used. An earlier analysis of around 540 of the donors applied high-throughput TCR beta sequencing to assess whether each TCR beta V gene segment acted as functional or pseudogenic. Roughly five DR-DQ haplotypes were handled as single units for association and clustering because linkage in the cohort was strong. Donor age, sex, ethnicity and CMV serostatus were collected together with the repertoire data. HLA typing included class I and class II loci at four-digit resolution. To predict cytomegalovirus infection status, the study combined high-throughput TCR immunosequencing, statistical association of individual TCRs with disease status, and machine learning. Of the approximately 400 genotyped donors, approximately 83% fell in the genetic ancestry cluster associated with self-reported Caucasian donors. Using immunosequencing, the study profiled T cell repertoires from about 650 subjects and related those repertoires to cytomegalovirus serostatus. Every discovery cohort repertoire had been produced on one sequencing platform. A later analysis re-examined previously published TCR beta repertoires from roughly 650 donors and added high-resolution HLA genotyping to investigate patterns of TCR occurrence. Typing coverage varied by locus: roughly 629-630 donors for A, B, C, DRB1 and DQB1; roughly 510 for DQA1; about 570 for DPA1; 450 to 480 for DPB1. On average, approximately 250,000 unique TCR beta nucleotide sequences were sequenced per donor among fewer than 500 genotyped donors of the cohort, with roughly 18% of those sequences being non-productive. Rather than using new phenotypic data, the later analysis identified candidate immune exposures from TCR beta sequences and from how often those sequences occurred across donors.

Libraries were constructed by the immunoSEQ multiplex PCR assay. A mixture of 60 forward primers for TCR Vbeta segments and 13 reverse primers for TCR Jbeta segments was used in the multiplex PCR. A multiplex PCR assay on genomic DNA amplified the CDR3 region of rearranged TCR beta genes. The Illumina HiSeq System was used to sequence the amplified TCR beta libraries as 87-base-pair reads. Per the authors' processing: A later analysis tallied around 82 million unique TCR beta chains across the approximately 670 repertoires, and approximately 12 million of those chains were shared by two or more donors. To remove PCR and sequencing errors, raw reads were error-corrected and collapsed into unique sequences using a nearest-neighbor algorithm that merged closely related sequences. To assign V, D and J gene segments, CDR3 sequences were aligned to IMGT reference sequences. For a sequence to be retained, a match of at least six nucleotides to both a V gene segment and a J gene segment was required. Rearrangements were called productive when the CDR3 lacked stop codons and stayed in frame with V and J; all others were non-productive. CDR3 was defined according to IMGT convention as the region running from the second conserved V-encoded cysteine to the conserved J-encoded phenylalanine. The earlier analysis of 587 of the donors excluded sequences that lacked an unambiguous match to a single V gene segment. An earlier analysis of roughly 590 of the donors called V segments functional above 56.7% productive rearrangements and segregating when the between-donor standard deviation exceeded 5%. A statistical classification framework was built for diagnosing cytomegalovirus status from the catalog of TCR beta chain sequences. In a later analysis, TCR nucleotide sequences were compared against IMGT/GENE-DB human TR gene sequences so that V and J genes could be assigned. In a later analysis, CDR3 sequences and most-parsimonious VDJ recombination scenarios were assigned using the TCRdist pipeline. In a later analysis, each TCR beta chain was defined by its CDR3 amino acid sequence together with its V-gene family, and reads without a unique V-gene family were excluded. A later analysis removed roughly 590 highly shared, low-generation-probability nucleotide sequences to deal with suspected cross-contamination and a sequencing artifact. A later analysis calculated a clonal expansion index for each public chain from normalized within-repertoire ranks of inferred template counts. A later analysis computed generation probabilities with a VDJ recombination model fitted to out-of-frame rearrangements, and checked the results against IGoR. Hypergeometric tests were used in a later analysis to score TCR-TCR, TCR-HLA and TCR-CMV co-occurrence, with a repertoire-size bias correction applied to the TCR pairs. False discovery rates were estimated in a later analysis by permuting HLA or CMV assignments 20 times. A later analysis grouped co-occurring TCRs with DBSCAN, adding TCRdist sequence similarity when clustering within HLA-allele-positive subsets. For co-occurrence clustering, repertoires with fewer than 30,000 or more than 120,000 public chains were excluded, along with roughly 5 repertoires with anomalous nucleotide sharing. The table was pulled from immuneACCESS by TCRdb, which kept in-frame rearrangements only. Such tables lose some clones; where checked, under half of the loss comes from unresolved V genes, and the rest has no known cause. The V and J calls and clone size are taken from that table; D and trimming were inferred from the DNA. A total of about 190,000 clones appear in this sample, about four fifths of them only once. The leading ten clones occupy 2.6% of the sample.

V is cut by 4 bases and J by 4 bases, and the space between the germline ends is 17 bases. According to the germline V gene (reference sequence), CDR1 reads LNHDA and CDR2 reads SQIVND. The CDR3 covers 16 residues, taking in both the cysteine and the phenylalanine. Here the CDR3 DNA is all that survives: 48 bases in frame from base 1. Broader findings and caveats from the paper: In a later analysis, HLA-associated TCR beta chains were found to be more clonally expanded and to have lower generation probabilities than equally common non-associated chains. Sequencing depth was assumed to be roughly uniform across donors in the presence/absence analyses, though that assumption may not hold. In the study, roughly 160 TCR beta chains were listed as associated with cytomegalovirus. A cluster of highly shared sequence variants was judged likely to be a technical artifact of the sequencing pipeline. Some IMGT-functional V segments, including TRBV6-2 and TRBV6-3, could not be told apart with the 87-base-pair reads, so those segments were excluded. According to a later genetic analysis, donors in an Asian-associated ancestry cluster had fewer N-insertions in productive TCRs than the approximately 690-donor mean. Three of the identified cytomegalovirus-associated TCR beta chains were confirmed in vitro to be specific for cytomegalovirus antigens. While some public TCRs were present in many individuals, most TCR sequences turned up only very rarely across donors. A further reported finding was that TCR beta sequences accurately predicted the HLA-A and HLA-B alleles for most subjects in the first cohort. According to the authors, the approach could potentially be generalized to other disease states and immunological phenotypes. Several of the top co-occurrence clusters appeared to be linked to parvovirus B19, influenza, CMV and Epstein-Barr virus, according to a later analysis. An earlier analysis of 587 of the donors showed that most TCR beta V segments appeared in productive rearrangements either about 87% or about 30% of the time, which broadly matched IMGT annotations. Because HLA typing was unavailable for some donors at each locus, only the typed subset was used in association tests. About 15 rarely observed V segments, including chromosome 9 orphons, were excluded from the earlier analysis of a few hundred of the donors because counts were too low. In a later analysis, TCR association rates were found to vary across HLA loci, with the most associated TCRs seen for DRB1 alleles and the fewest for HLA-C alleles. In both the original and validation cohorts, the classifier was reported to diagnose cytomegalovirus status with high specificity and sensitivity. V-gene and J-gene trimming of TCR beta chains was associated with a missense DCLRE1C variant in a later genetic analysis, and the association was replicated in an independent cohort. Assigning TCR associations to individual alleles was difficult when HLA alleles, especially DR and DQ, strongly co-occurred. Only TCR beta chains were sequenced in this cohort, and the absence of alpha or paired-chain data limited detectable features. In a later analysis, some 18,000 TCR beta sequences were associated with specific HLA alleles at a false discovery rate of 0.05. Linkage disequilibrium might explain the correlated functional status among segregating V segments, but an unknown experimental factor could not be excluded. Most CMV-associated TCR beta chains appeared to be HLA-restricted in a later analysis, and the HLA associations seemed to be driven largely by CMV exposure. Immune exposure information for the cohort was limited to CMV serostatus.

The sequence joins TRBV19 to TRBJ2-1; TRBD1 might be the D gene, on 6 matching bases. The sequence derives from a woman aged 50 to 60 in good health and CMV-seropositive. The source material was PBMCs. The CDR3: CASSNPAGDTYNEQFF. The nucleotide sequence is TGTGCCAGTAGTAACCCAGCTGGGGACACGTACAATGAGCAGTTCTTC.